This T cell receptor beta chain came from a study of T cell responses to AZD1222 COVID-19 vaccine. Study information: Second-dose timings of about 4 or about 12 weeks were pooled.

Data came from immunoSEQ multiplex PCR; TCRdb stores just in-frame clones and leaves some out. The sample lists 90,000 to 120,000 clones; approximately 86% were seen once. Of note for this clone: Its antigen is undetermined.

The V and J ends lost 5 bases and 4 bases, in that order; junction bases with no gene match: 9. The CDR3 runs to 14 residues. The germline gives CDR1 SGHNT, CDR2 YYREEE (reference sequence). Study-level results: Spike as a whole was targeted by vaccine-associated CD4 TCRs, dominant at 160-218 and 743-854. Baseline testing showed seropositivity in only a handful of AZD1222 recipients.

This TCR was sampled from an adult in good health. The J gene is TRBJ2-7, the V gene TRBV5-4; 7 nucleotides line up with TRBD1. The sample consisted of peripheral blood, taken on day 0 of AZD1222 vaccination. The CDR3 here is CASSLHPGQYEQYF. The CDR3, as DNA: TGTGCCAGCAGTCTACATCCGGGACAGTACGAGCAGTACTTC.